The next 7 T cell receptor beta chains were all read from a single sample in a study of T-cell memory formation after mild COVID-19. TCRdb called the 5' RACE reads again in MiXCR, with one record for every CDR3 protein. The sample records 200,000 to 250,000 distinct CDR3 sequences, over 9% being singletons. The specimen sequenced was PBMCs or a T cell subset sorted from them (not recorded which). All receptors come from a young man who had mild COVID-19 (a few samples of this study predate the infection). Cell type and time point are not known.

The rearrangement joins TRBV5-1 to TRBJ2-7; maybe TRBD1 (5 bases). CDR1 SGHRS and CDR2 YFSETQ come from the germline V gene. The CDR3 sequence is 14 residues long. The V end lost 5 bases, the J end lost 5 bases, and 17 bases lay between the germline ends. The CDR3, as DNA: TGCGCCAGCAGTCCCATACCAGGGTCACACGAGCAGTACGTC. It is translated as CASSPIPGSHEQYV.

J is TRBJ2-7 and V is TRBV7-6; the match to TRBD1 covers 8 bases. The V gene's germline CDR1 is SGHVS and CDR2 FNYEAQ. This CDR3 has 14 amino acids. Trimming removed 5 bases from V and 6 bases from J; junction bases left unmatched: 9. The CDR3 region has the DNA TGTGCCAGCAGCAAGGACAGGGCGGTGGGCGAGCAGTACTTC. Translation: CASSKDRAVGEQYF.

The chain carries TRBV9 and TRBJ2-3; 10 positions agree with TRBD2. The ends lost 3 bases at V and 2 bases at J; junction bases unmatched: 9. The germline CDR1 and CDR2 sequences are SGDLS and YYNGEE. This CDR3 is built from 17 residues. The CDR3 nucleotides read TGTGCCAGCAGCGCCGGCGTGGGACTAGCGTTCACAGATACGCAGTATTTT. Its protein is CASSAGVGLAFTDTQYF. Using reference TRBV9 and TRBJ2-3 for the parts outside the CDR3, the full variable domain is DSGVTQTPKHLITATGQRVTLRCSPRSGDLSVYWYQQSLDQGLQFLIQYYNGEERAKGNILERFSAQQFPDLHSELNLSSLELGDSALYFCASSAGVGLAFTDTQYFGPGTRLTVL.

The chain joins TRBV7-2 to TRBJ2-4, with D possibly TRBD2 on 7 matching bases. Germline V gives CDR1 SGHTA, CDR2 FQGNSA. V was clipped by 5 bases and J by 8 bases, with 25 bases between them. This CDR3 region has 17 residues. CDR3 region: CASSPHPGGGGWDIQYF. The DNA for the CDR3 is TGTGCCAGCAGCCCCCACCCGGGCGGGGGCGGTTGGGACATTCAGTACTTC. The full variable domain, rest sourced from reference TRBV7-2 and TRBJ2-4, is GAGVSQSPSNKVTEKGKDVELRCDPISGHTALYWYRQSLGQGLEFLIYFQGNSAPDKSGLPSDRFSAERTGGSVSTLTIQRTQQEDSAVYLCASSPHPGGGGWDIQYFGAGTRLSVL.

The chain combines TRBV6-2 or TRBV6-3 with TRBJ1-5; no clear D gene. Trimming took 7 bases from V and 3 from J, leaving 13 bases between them. The germline gives CDR1 MNHEY, CDR2 SVGEGT. The CDR3 has 14 residues. The CDR3 reads CASTPPGFNQPQHF. The CDR3 DNA reads TGTGCCAGCACCCCACCGGGGTTCAATCAGCCCCAGCATTTT.

The chain employs TRBV12-3 or TRBV12-4 and TRBJ2-3, with TRBD1 matching over 9 bases. This CDR3 comprises 15 residues. The J segment lost 6 bases and the V segment lost 4 bases, leaving 8 bases of the junction unmatched. The CDR3 reads CASSWGQGLADTQYF. CDR3 coding DNA: TGTGCCAGCAGTTGGGGACAGGGTCTGGCGGATACGCAGTATTTT.

The chain couples TRBV5-1 to TRBJ2-1; D is perhaps TRBD1 (6 bases). The CDR3 is 14 residues long. Per germline, CDR1 SGHRS and CDR2 YFSETQ. The ends were cut back, 3 bases at V and 7 bases at J, with 14 bases in the middle. CDR3 loop: CASSSGTTLNEQFF. As DNA, the CDR3 is TGCGCCAGCAGCTCAGGGACAACATTAAATGAGCAGTTCTTC.